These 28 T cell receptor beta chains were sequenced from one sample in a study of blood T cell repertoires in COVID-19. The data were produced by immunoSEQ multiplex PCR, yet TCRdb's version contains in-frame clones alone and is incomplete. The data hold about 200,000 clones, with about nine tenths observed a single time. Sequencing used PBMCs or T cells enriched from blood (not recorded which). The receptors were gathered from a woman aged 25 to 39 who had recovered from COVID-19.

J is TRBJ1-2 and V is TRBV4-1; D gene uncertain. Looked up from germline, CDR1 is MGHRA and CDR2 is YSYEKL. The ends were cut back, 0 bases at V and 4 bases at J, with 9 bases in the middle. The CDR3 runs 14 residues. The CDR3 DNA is TGCGCCAGCAGCCAAGACCAACAGTTCTATGGCTACACCTTC. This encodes CASSQDQQFYGYTF.

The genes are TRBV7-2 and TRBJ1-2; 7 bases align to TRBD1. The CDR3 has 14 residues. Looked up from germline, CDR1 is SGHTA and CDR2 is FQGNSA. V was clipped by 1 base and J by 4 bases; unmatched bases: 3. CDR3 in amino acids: CASSLGQGGYGYTF. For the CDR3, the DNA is TGTGCCAGCAGCTTAGGGCAGGGGGGCTATGGCTACACCTTC.

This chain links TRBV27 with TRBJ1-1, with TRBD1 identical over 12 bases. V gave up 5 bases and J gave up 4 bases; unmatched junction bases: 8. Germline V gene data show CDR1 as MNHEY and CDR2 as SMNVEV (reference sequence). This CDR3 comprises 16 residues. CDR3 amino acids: CASSLNRDRGRTEAFF. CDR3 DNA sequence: TGTGCCAGCAGTCTGAACCGGGACAGGGGGCGCACTGAAGCTTTCTTT.

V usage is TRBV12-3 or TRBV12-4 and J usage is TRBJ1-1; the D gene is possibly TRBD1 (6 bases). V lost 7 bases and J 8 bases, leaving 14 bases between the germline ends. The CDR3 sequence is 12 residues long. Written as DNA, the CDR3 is TGTGCCAGCAACATCGGGACAACCGAAGCTTTCTTT. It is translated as CASNIGTTEAFF.

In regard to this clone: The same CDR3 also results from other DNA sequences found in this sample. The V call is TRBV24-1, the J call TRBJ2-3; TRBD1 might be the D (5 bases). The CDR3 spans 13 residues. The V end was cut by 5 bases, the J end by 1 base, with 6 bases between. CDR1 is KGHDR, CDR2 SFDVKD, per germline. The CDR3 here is CATSVGGTDTQYF. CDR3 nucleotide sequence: TGTGCCACCAGTGTAGGGGGCACAGATACGCAGTATTTT.

CDR3 sequence: CASSLATQVRPGYTF. The CDR3 DNA is TGTGCCAGCAGCTTAGCGACCCAGGTCCGCCCTGGCTACACCTTC. The chain joins TRBV7-9 to TRBJ1-2; D is undetermined. The V gene lost 0 bases and the J gene lost 7 bases, with 15 bases spanning the gap. Germline-derived CDR1 and CDR2 are SEHNR and FQNEAQ (reference sequence). The CDR3 extends over 15 amino acids.

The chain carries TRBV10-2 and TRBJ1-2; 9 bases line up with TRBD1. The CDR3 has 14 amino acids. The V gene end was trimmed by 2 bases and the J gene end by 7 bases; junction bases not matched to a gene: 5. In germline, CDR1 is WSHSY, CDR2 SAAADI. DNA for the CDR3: TGCGCCAGCAGTGAGAGGACAGGGGTAGGTGGCTACACCTTC. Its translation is CASSERTGVGGYTF.

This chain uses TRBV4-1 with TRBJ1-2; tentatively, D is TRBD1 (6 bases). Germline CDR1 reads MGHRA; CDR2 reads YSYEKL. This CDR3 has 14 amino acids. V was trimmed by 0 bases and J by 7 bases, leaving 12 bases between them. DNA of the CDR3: TGCGCCAGCAGCCAAGATACACAGGGTACTGGCTACACCTTC. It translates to CASSQDTQGTGYTF.

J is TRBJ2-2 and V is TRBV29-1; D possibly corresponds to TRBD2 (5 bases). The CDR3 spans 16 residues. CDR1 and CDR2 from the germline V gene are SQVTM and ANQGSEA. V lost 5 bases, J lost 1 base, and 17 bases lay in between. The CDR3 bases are TGCAGCGTTCTACGGGGTAGTAGTTGGAACACCGGGGAGCTGTTTTTT. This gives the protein CSVLRGSSWNTGELFF.

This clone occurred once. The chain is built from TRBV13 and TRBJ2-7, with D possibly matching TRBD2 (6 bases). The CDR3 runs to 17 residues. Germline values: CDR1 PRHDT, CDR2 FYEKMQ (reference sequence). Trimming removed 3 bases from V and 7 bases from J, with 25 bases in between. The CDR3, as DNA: TGTGCCAGCAGCTTGAACCCGACCGGGGGAACCGCTTTGGAGCAGTACTTC. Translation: CASSLNPTGGTALEQYF.

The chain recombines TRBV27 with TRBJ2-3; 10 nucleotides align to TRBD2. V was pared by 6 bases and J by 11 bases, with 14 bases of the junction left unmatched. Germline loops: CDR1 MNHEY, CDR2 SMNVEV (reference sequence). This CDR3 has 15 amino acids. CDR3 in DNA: TGTGCCAGCAGCCTCCGGGGGGTAGCGGGAGGTCGGCAGTATTTT. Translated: CASSLRGVAGGRQYF.

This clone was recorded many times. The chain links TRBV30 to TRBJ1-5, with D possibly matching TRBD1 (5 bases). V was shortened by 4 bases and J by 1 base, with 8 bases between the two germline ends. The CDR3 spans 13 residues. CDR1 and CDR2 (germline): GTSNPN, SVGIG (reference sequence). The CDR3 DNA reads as TGTGCCTGGACGGAGGGGAGCAATCAGCCCCAGCATTTT. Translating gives CAWTEGSNQPQHF.

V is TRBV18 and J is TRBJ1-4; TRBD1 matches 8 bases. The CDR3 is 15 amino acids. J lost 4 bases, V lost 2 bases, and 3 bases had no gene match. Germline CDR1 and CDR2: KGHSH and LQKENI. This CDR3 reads CASSPNRGFNEKLFF. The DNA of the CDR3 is TGTGCCAGCTCACCAAACAGGGGGTTTAATGAAAAACTGTTTTTT.

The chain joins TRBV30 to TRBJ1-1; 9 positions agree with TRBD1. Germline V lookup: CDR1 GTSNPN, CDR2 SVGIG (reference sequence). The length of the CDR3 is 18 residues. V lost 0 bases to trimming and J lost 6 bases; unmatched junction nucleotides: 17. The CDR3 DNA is TGTGCCTGGAGTGTACGACGGGAGGACAGGGGCGTTAGTGCTGAAGCTTTCTTT. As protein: CAWSVRREDRGVSAEAFF.

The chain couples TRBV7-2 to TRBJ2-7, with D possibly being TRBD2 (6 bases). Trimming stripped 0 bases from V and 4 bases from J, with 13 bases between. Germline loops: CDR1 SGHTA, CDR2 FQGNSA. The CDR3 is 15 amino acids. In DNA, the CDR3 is TGTGCCAGCAGCTTAGCGGCGGGAATGGCGTACGAGCAGTACTTC. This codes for CASSLAAGMAYEQYF.

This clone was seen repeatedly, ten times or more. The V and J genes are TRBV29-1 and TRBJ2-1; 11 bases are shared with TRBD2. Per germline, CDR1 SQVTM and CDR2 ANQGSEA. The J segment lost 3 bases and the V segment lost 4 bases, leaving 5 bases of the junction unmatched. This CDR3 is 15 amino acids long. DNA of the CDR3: TGCAGCGTTGTGTCGGGACTAGCGGACTACAATGAGCAGTTCTTC. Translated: CSVVSGLADYNEQFF.

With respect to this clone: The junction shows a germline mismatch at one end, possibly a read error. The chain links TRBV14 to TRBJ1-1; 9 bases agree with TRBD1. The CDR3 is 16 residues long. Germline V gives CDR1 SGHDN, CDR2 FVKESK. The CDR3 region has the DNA TGTGCCAGCAGCCCTCGGGGGGACAGGGTGAACACTAAAGCTTTCTTT. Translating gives CASSPRGDRVNTKAFF.

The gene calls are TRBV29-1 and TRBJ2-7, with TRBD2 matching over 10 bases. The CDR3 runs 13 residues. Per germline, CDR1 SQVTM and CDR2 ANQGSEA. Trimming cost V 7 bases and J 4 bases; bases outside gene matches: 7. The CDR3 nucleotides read TGCAGCGCCCTCACTAGCGGGAAATACGAGCAGTACTTC. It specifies CSALTSGKYEQYF.

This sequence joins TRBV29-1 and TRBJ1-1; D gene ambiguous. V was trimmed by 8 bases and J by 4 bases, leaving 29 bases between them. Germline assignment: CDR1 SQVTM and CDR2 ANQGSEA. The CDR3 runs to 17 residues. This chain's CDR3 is CSTLGRARGVIVTEAFF. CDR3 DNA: TGCAGCACCCTGGGGAGGGCGCGGGGTGTGATTGTCACTGAAGCTTTCTTT.

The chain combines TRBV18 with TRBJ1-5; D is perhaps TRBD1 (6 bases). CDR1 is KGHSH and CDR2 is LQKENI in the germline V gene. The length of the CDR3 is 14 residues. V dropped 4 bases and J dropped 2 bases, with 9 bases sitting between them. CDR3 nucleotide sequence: TGTGCCAGCTCACAGGGGGATGGCAATCAGCCCCAGCATTTT. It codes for CASSQGDGNQPQHF.

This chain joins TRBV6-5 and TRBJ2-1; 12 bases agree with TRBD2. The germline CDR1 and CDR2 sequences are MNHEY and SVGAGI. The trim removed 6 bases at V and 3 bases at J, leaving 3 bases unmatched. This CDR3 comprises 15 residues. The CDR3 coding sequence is TGTGCCAGCAGGGAGGGACTAGCGGGCTACAATGAGCAGTTCTTC. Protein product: CASREGLAGYNEQFF.

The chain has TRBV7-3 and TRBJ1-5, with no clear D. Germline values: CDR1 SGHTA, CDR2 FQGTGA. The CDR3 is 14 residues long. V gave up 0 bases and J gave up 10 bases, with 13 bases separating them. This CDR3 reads CASSLTQEVSPQHF. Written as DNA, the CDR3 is TGTGCCAGCAGCTTAACGCAGGAAGTCAGCCCCCAGCATTTT. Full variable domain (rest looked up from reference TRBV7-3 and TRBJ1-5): GAGVSQTPSNKVTEKGKYVELRCDPISGHTALYWYRQSLGQGPEFLIYFQGTGAADDSGLPNDRFFAVRPEGSVSTLKIQRTERGDSAVYLCASSLTQEVSPQHFGDGTRLSIL.

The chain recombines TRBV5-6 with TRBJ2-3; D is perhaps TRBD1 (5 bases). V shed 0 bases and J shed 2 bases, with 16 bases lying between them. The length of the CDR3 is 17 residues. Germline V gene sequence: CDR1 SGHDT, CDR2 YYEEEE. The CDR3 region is CASSLDRPLIPTDTQYF. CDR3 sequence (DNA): TGTGCCAGCAGCTTGGACAGGCCGCTAATCCCCACAGATACGCAGTATTTT.

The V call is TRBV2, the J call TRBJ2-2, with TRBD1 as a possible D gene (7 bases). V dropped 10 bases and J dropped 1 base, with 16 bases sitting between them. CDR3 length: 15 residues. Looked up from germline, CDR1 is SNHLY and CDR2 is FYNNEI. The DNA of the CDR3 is TGTGCCACTAGACAGGGAGGTATGAACACCGGGGAGCTGTTTTTT. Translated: CATRQGGMNTGELFF.

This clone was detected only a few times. The CDR3 nucleotides are TGTGCCAGCACCCAGGACAGGGCGTCAGATACGCAGTATTTT. This encodes CASTQDRASDTQYF. The chain combines TRBV27 with TRBJ2-3, with 8 bases aligning to TRBD1. This CDR3 is built from 14 residues. Trimming at V came to 7 bases and at J to 4 bases, leaving 7 bases not matched to a gene. Germline lookup yields CDR1 MNHEY and CDR2 SMNVEV (reference sequence).

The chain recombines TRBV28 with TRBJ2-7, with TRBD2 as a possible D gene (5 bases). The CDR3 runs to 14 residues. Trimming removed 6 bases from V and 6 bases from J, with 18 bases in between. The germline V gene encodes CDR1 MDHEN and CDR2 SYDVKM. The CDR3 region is CASSSGLGDSEQYF. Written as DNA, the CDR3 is TGTGCCAGCAGCTCCGGACTCGGGGATAGCGAGCAGTACTTC.

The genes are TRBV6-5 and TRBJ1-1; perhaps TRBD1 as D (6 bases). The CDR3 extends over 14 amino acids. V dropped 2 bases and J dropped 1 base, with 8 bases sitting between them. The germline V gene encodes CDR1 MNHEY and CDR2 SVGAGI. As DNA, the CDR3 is TGTGCCAGCAGTTACGCAGGGGCGAACACTGAAGCTTTCTTT. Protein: CASSYAGANTEAFF.

The CDR3 sequence: CASSLGIGNEKLFF. In DNA form, the CDR3 reads TGTGCCAGCAGCTTAGGAATCGGGAATGAAAAACTGTTTTTT. This chain joins TRBV7-2 and TRBJ1-4, with D unclear. Trimming pared 1 base from V and 5 bases from J, leaving 8 bases between. CDR3 size: 14 residues. Germline lookup yields CDR1 SGHTA and CDR2 FQGNSA.